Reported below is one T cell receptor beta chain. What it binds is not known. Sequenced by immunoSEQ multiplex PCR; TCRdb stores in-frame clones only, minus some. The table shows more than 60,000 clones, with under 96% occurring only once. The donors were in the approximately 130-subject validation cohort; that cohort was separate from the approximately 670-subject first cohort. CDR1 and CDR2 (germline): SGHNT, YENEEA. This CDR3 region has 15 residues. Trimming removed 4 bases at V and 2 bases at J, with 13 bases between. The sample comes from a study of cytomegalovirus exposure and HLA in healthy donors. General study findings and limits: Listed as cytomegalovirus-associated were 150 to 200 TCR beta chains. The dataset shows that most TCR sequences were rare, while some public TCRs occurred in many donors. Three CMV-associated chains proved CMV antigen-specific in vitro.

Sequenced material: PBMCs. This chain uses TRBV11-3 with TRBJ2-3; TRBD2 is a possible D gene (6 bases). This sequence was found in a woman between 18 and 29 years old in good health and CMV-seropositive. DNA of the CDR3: TGTGCCAGCAGCTCCTCGCGGGGAAACACAGATACGCAGTATTTT. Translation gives CASSSSRGNTDTQYF. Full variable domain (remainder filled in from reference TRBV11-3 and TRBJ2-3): EAGVVQSPRYKIIEKKQPVAFWCNPISGHNTLYWYLQNLGQGPELLIRYENEEAVDDSQLPKDRFSAERLKGVDSTLKIQPAELGDSAVYLCASSSSRGNTDTQYFGPGTRLTVL.